This TCR beta chain was obtained from a study of T-cell reconstitution after alpha-beta-depleted transplantation in children. Study conclusions and caveats: At around two months after transplant, the alpha-beta T cells were reportedly derived from several hundred expanded clones that came from non-depleted graft cells. In some patients, recipient T cells and intrathymic progenitors surviving conditioning explained high day-60 diversity.

A note on this clonotype: The antigen remains undetermined.

The TCRbeta library incorporated unique molecular identifiers. TCRdb itself ran the PCR reads through MiXCR, one entry per CDR3 protein. Seen here are 200,000 to 250,000 distinct CDR3 sequences, approximately 6.9% observed once, and the top ten hold 5.5% to 6.5%. The sequencing used PBMCs, collected before TCRalphabeta/CD19-depleted stem cell transplant. This clonotype was obtained from a boy aged 2 to 9 with acute lymphoblastic leukemia, due to receive a stem cell transplant.

The CDR3 DNA is TGCAGCGGCGACAGGGCCAAGGATGGCTACACCTTC. Its translation is CSGDRAKDGYTF. J is TRBJ1-2 and V is TRBV29-1; TRBD1 matches 7 bases. Germline CDR1 SQVTM, CDR2 ANQGSEA. The CDR3 is 12 amino acids. V lost 7 bases, J lost 6 bases, and 8 bases stayed unmatched.